These 12 T cell receptor beta chains originate from one sample sequenced in a study of siplizumab effects on memory and regulatory T cells. Profiling relied on immunoSEQ multiplex PCR, and the TCRdb table lists in-frame clones only, not all of them. This table holds some 110,000 clones, 93% found once. The sample consisted of Tregs sorted from blood. The receptor source for this set is a human donor in good health.

The V and J genes are TRBV5-5 and TRBJ2-7; tentative D call: TRBD1 (5 bases). The CDR3 consists of 13 residues. Trimming shortened V by 4 bases and J by 2 bases, and 10 bases separated the two germline ends. The germline V gene has CDR1 SGHKS and CDR2 YYEKEE (reference sequence). The CDR3 DNA is TGTGCCAGCAGCGAGACAGTGACCTACGAGCAGTACTTC. It codes for CASSETVTYEQYF. Full variable domain (rest looked up from reference TRBV5-5 and TRBJ2-7): DAGVTQSPTHLIKTRGQQVTLRCSPISGHKSVSWYQQVLGQGPQFIFQYYEKEERGRGNFPDRFSARQFPNYSSELNVNALLLGDSALYLCASSETVTYEQYFGPGTRLTVT.

The chain carries TRBV4-3 and TRBJ2-1, with 7 nucleotides matching TRBD2. Losses at the gene ends were 3 bases for V and 7 bases for J; bases not matched to a gene: 15. CDR1 and CDR2 from the germline V gene are LGHNA and YSLEER. The CDR3 length is 17 residues. The CDR3: CASSQRTPSGRGNEQFF. CDR3 coding DNA: TGCGCCAGCAGCCAGAGGACCCCTAGCGGCCGAGGGAATGAGCAGTTCTTC.

The rearrangement links TRBV5-4 to TRBJ2-3, with D perhaps given as TRBD1 or TRBD2 (6 bases each). Trimming left V 5 bases short and J 3 bases short, with 13 bases between. CDR3 length: 14 amino acids. The germline V gene encodes CDR1 SGHNT and CDR2 YYREEE (reference sequence). CDR3 region: CASRGGGKTDTQYF. Written as DNA, the CDR3 is TGTGCCAGCAGGGGGGGCGGCAAAACAGATACGCAGTATTTT.

The chain links TRBV27 to TRBJ2-7, with 10 bases identical to TRBD1. V shed 6 bases and J 6 bases; nucleotides not matched to a gene: 11. Germline assignment: CDR1 MNHEY and CDR2 SMNVEV (reference sequence). This CDR3 has 15 amino acids. The CDR3 DNA sequence: TGTGCCAGCAGCCTCCGGGACAGGGGACGATCCGAGCAGTACTTC. It specifies CASSLRDRGRSEQYF.

V and J are TRBV5-4 and TRBJ2-1; no firm D call. The CDR3 spans 13 residues. The V and J ends lost 0 bases and 3 bases respectively, with 4 bases between them. Per the germline V gene, CDR1 is SGHNT and CDR2 is YYREEE (reference sequence). CDR3 DNA sequence: TGTGCCAGCAGCTTGGGGGACTACAATGAGCAGTTCTTC. It is translated as CASSLGDYNEQFF.

The chain recombines TRBV6-5 with TRBJ2-1; no firm D call. The V end lost 4 bases, the J end lost 6 bases, and 10 bases lay between the germline ends. The V gene's germline CDR1 is MNHEY and CDR2 SVGAGI. The CDR3 has 13 residues. The CDR3, as DNA: TGTGCCAGCAGTTCTACTCGACGCAATGAGCAGTTCTTC. Translating gives CASSSTRRNEQFF.

The V and J genes are TRBV5-1 and TRBJ2-3, with 7 bases matching TRBD1. This CDR3 contains 14 residues. V was clipped by 5 bases and J by 4 bases; unmatched bases: 7. Germline V gene data show CDR1 as SGHRS and CDR2 as YFSETQ. CDR3 bases: TGCGCCAGCAGATTGAGGGGGCTCCCAGATACGCAGTATTTT. Protein sequence: CASRLRGLPDTQYF.

V gene TRBV6-1 combines with J gene TRBJ1-1; D remains unclear. CDR1 is MNHNS, CDR2 SASEGT, per germline. The V end was cut by 2 bases, the J end by 8 bases, with 12 bases between. The CDR3 consists of 13 residues. In DNA, the CDR3 is TGTGCCAGCAGTGAAATCGTGGTCGGGGAAGCTTTCTTT. It specifies CASSEIVVGEAFF.

The J gene is TRBJ2-4, the V gene TRBV7-3; 7 nucleotides match TRBD1. The CDR3 loop spans 14 amino acids. CDR1 and CDR2 (germline): SGHTA, FQGTGA. The V segment lost 5 bases and the J segment 3 bases; nucleotides outside the gene matches: 4. The CDR3 DNA sequence: TGTGCCAGCAGCCCAGGGACAGACAAAAACATTCAGTACTTC. Amino acid sequence: CASSPGTDKNIQYF.

CDR3 coding DNA: TGCGCCAGCAGTAAGGGGCTTAGGAGTAGCTCTGGAAACACCATATATTTT. Translation: CASSKGLRSSSGNTIYF. This sequence joins TRBV4-3 and TRBJ1-3; perhaps TRBD1 as D (5 bases). V lost 6 bases and J 0 bases, leaving 18 bases between the germline ends. In germline, CDR1 is LGHNA, CDR2 YSLEER. The CDR3 runs 17 residues.

V usage is TRBV7-2 and J usage is TRBJ2-7; D might be TRBD1 (6 bases). Germline CDR1 is SGHTA and CDR2 is FQGNSA. V was shortened by 3 bases and J by 3 bases, with 12 bases between the two germline ends. CDR3 length equals 14 residues. The CDR3 DNA reads TGTGCCAGCAGCTTTGGCGGACAGATCTACGAGCAGTACTTC. Protein product: CASSFGGQIYEQYF.

As for this clone: An end of the junction does not agree with germline; a read error may underlie this. Other DNA sequences in the sample encode the same CDR3. The gene calls are TRBV10-2 and TRBJ1-2, with TRBD1 matching over 8 bases. The germline CDR1 and CDR2 sequences are WSHSY and SAAADI. CDR3 length equals 12 residues. The CDR3 spells CASSDRGHGYTF. The CDR3 DNA sequence: TGCGCCAGCAGTGACAGGGGGCATGGCTACACCTTT.